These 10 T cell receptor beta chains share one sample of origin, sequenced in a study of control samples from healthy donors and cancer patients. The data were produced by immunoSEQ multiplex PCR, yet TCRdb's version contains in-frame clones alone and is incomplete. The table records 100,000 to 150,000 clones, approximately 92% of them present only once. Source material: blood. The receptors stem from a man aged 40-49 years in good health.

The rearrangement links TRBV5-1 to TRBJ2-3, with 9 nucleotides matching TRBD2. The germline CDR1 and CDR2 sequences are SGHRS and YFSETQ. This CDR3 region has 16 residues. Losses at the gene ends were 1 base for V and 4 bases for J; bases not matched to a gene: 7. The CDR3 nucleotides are TGCGCCAGCAGCTTGAACGGCGGGGGGGCTTCAGATACGCAGTATTTT. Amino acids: CASSLNGGGASDTQYF.

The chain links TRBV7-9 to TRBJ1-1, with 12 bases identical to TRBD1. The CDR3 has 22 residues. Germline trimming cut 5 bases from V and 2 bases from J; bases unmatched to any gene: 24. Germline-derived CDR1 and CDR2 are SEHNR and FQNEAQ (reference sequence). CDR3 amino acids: CASSTPGTGGEVNRLGNTEAFF. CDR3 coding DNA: TGTGCCAGCAGCACCCCCGGGACAGGGGGCGAGGTTAATCGGCTGGGCAACACTGAAGCTTTCTTT.

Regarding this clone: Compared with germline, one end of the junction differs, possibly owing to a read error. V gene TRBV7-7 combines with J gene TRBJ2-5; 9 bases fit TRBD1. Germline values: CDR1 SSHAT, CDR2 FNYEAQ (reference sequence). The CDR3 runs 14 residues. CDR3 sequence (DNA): TGTGCTAGCAGCCAAACAGGGGGCGACGGGACCCAGTACTTC. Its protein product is CASSQTGGDGTQYF.

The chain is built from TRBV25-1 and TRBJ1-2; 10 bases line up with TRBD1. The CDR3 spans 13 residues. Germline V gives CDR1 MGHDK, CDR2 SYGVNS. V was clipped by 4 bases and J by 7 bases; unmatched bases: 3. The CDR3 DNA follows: TGTGCCAGCAGTGGGGGACAGGGGCTTGGCTACACCTTC. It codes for CASSGGQGLGYTF.

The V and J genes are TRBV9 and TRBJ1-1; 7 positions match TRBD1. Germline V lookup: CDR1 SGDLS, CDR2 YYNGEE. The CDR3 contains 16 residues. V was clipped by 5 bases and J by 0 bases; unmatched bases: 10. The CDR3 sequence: CASSPPAGGMNTEAFF. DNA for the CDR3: TGTGCCAGCAGTCCCCCGGCAGGGGGAATGAACACTGAAGCTTTCTTT.

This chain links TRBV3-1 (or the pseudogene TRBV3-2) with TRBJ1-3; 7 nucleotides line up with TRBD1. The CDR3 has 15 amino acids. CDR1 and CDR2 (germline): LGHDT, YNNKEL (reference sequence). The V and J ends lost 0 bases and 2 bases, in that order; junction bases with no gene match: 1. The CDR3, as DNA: TGTGCCAGCAGCCAAGACAGGGGGACTGGAAACACCATATATTTT. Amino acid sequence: CASSQDRGTGNTIYF.

CDR3 coding DNA: TGCGCCAGCAGCCAATCCCAGGGGAAGGAGACCCAGTACTTC. It codes for CASSQSQGKETQYF. The gene calls are TRBV4-1 and TRBJ2-5, with D perhaps matching TRBD1 (6 bases). The CDR3 is made up of 14 amino acids. Trimming stripped 2 bases from V and 5 bases from J, with 12 bases between. In germline, CDR1 is MGHRA, CDR2 YSYEKL.

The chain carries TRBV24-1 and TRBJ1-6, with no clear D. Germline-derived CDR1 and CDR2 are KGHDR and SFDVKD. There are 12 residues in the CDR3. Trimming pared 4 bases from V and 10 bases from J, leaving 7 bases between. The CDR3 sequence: CATSEVGSPLHF. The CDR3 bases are TGTGCCACCAGTGAGGTGGGATCACCCCTCCACTTT.

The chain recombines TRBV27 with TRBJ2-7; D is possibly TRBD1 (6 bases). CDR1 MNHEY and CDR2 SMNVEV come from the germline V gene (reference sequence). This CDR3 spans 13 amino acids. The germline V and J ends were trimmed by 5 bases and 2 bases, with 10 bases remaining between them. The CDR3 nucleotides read TGTGCCAGCAGTCTACGACAGGCCTACGAGCAGTACTTC. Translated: CASSLRQAYEQYF.

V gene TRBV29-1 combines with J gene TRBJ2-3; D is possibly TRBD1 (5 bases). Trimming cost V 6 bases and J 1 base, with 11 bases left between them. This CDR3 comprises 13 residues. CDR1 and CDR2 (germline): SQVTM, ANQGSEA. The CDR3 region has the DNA TGCAGCGTCGACAGATCTCGCACAGATACGCAGTATTTT. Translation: CSVDRSRTDTQYF.